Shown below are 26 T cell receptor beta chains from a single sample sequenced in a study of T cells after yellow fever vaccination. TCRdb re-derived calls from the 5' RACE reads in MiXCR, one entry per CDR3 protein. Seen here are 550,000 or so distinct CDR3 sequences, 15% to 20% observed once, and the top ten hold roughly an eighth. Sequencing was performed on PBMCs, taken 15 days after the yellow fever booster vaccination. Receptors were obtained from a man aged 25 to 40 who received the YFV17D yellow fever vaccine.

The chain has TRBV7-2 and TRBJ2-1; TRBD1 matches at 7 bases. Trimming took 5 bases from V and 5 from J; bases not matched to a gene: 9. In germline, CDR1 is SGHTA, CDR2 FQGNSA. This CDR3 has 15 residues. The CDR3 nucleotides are TGTGCCAGCAGCGTCTCAGTGGGACAGAACAATGAGCAGTTCTTC. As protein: CASSVSVGQNNEQFF.

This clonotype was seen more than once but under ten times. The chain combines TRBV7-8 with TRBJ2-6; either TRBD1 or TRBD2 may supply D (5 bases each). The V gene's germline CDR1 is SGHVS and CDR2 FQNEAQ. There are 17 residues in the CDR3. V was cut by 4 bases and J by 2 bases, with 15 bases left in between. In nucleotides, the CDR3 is TGTGCCAGCAGCTCTGACGGGGCAGGGACTGGGGCCAACGTCCTGACTTTC. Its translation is CASSSDGAGTGANVLTF.

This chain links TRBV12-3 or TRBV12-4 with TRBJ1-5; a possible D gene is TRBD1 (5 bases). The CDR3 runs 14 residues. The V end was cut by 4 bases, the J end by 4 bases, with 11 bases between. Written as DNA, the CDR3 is TGTGCCAGCAGTTCCTGGGGCGCAAATCAGCCCCAGCATTTT. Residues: CASSSWGANQPQHF.

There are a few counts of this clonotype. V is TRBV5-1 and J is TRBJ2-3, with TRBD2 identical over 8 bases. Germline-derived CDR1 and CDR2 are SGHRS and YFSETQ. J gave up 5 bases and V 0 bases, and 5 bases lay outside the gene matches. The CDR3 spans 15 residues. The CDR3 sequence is CASSLEREYVDTQYF. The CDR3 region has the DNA TGCGCCAGCAGCTTGGAGCGGGAGTACGTAGATACGCAGTATTTT.

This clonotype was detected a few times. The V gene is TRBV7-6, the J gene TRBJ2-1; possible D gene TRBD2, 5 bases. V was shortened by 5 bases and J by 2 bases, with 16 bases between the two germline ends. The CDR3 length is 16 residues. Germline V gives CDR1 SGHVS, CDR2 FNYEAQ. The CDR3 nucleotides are TGTGCCAGCAGCCATCGGAGAGCGGTGACCTACAATGAGCAGTTCTTC. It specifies CASSHRRAVTYNEQFF.

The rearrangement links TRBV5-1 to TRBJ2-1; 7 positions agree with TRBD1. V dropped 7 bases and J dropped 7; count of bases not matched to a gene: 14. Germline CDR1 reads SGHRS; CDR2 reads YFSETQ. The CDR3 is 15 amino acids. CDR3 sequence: CASLSQAGGVNEQFF. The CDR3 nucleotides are TGCGCCAGCCTAAGCCAGGCAGGGGGTGTAAATGAGCAGTTCTTC.

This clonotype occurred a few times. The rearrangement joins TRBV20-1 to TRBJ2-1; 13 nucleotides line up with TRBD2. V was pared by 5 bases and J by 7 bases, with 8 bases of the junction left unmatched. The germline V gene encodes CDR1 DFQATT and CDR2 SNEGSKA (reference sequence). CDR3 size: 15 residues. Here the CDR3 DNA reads TGCAGTGCTGCCCAGGGACTAGCGGGAACAAATGAGCAGTTCTTC. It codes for CSAAQGLAGTNEQFF.

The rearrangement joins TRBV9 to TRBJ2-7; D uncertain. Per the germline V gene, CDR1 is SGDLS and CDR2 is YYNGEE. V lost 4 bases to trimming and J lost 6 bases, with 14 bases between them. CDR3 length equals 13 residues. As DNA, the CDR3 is TGTGCCAGCAGCCGTACCCCAAGCTTCGAGCAGTACTTC. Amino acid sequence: CASSRTPSFEQYF.

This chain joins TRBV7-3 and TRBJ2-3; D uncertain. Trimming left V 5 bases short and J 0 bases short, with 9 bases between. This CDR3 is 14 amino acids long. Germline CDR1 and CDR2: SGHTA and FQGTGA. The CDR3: CASSLRRSTDTQYF. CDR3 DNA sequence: TGTGCCAGCAGCCTCCGTCGGAGCACAGATACGCAGTATTTT.

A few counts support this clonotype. CDR3 DNA sequence: TGTGCAAACCGCGAGCGGGAATTCACCGGGGAGCTGTTTTTT. Translation gives CANREREFTGELFF. The chain joins TRBV7-9 to TRBJ2-2; 7 bases map to TRBD2. This CDR3 has 14 residues. Germline values: CDR1 SEHNR, CDR2 FQNEAQ (reference sequence).

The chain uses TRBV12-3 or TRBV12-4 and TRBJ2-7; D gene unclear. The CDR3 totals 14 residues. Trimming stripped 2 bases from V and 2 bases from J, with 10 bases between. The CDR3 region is CASSLTSSPYEQYF. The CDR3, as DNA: TGTGCCAGCAGTTTAACCAGTTCCCCCTACGAGCAGTACTTC.

The CDR3 sequence is CSATYLGAGGSQSGPYNEQFF. The CDR3 DNA follows: TGCAGTGCCACATACCTCGGAGCGGGAGGCTCCCAATCTGGCCCCTACAATGAGCAGTTCTTC. The chain has TRBV20-1 and TRBJ2-1; 9 bases fit TRBD2. CDR1 is DFQATT, CDR2 SNEGSKA, per germline (reference sequence). Trimming cost V 6 bases and J 2 bases; bases outside gene matches: 26. This CDR3 spans 21 amino acids.

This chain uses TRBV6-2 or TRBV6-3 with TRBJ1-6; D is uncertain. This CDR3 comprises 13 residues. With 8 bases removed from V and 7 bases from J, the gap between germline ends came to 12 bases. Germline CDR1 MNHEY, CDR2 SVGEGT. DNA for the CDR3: TGTGCCAGCCTGAGGGTCGAGAATTCACCCCTCCACTTT. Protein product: CASLRVENSPLHF.

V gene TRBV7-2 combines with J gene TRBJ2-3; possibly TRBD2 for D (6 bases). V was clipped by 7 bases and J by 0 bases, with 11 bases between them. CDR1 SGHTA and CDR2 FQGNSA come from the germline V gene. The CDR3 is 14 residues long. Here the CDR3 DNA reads TGTGCCAGCACCCTTCGGGGGAGCACAGATACGCAGTATTTT. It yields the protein CASTLRGSTDTQYF.

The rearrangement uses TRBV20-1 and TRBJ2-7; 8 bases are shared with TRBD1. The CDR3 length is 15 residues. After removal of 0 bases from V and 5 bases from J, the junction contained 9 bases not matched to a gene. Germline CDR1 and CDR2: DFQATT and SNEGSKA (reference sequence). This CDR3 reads CSARDSQGAIDEQYF. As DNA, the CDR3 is TGCAGTGCTAGAGATAGTCAGGGGGCGATCGACGAGCAGTACTTC.

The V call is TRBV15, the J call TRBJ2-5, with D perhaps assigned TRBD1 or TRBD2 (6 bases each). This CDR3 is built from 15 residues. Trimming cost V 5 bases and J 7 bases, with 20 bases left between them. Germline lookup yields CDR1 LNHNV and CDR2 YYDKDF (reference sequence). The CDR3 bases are TGTGCCACCAGCCTCAACTGGGGGGCGGAGGCGACCCAGTACTTC. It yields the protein CATSLNWGAEATQYF.

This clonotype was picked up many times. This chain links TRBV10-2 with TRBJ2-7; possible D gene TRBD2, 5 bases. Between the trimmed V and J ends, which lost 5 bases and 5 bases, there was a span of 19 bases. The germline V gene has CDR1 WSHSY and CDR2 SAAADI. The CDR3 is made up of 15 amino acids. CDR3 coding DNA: TGCGCCAGCAGTCCGACTACCGGGAAGACCCACGAGCAGTACTTC. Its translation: CASSPTTGKTHEQYF.

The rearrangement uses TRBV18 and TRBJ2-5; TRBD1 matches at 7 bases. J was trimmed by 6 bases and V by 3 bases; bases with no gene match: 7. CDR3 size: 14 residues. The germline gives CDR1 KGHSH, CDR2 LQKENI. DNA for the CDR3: TGTGCCAGCTCACCCGGGGACAGAGGGCAGACCCAGTACTTC. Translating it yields CASSPGDRGQTQYF.

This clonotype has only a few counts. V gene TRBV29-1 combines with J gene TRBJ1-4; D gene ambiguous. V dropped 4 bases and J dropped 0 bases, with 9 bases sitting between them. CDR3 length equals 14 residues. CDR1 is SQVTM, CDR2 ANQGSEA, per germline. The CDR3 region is CSVGAGTTNEKLFF. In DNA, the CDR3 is TGCAGCGTTGGGGCAGGTACAACTAATGAAAAACTGTTTTTT.

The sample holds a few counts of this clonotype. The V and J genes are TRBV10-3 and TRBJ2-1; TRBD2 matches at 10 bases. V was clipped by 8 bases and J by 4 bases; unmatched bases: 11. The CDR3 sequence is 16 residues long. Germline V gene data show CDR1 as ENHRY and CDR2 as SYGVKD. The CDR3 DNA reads TGTGCCATCTGGGCGGCTAGCGGGAGAGATTACAATGAGCAGTTCTTC. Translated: CAIWAASGRDYNEQFF.

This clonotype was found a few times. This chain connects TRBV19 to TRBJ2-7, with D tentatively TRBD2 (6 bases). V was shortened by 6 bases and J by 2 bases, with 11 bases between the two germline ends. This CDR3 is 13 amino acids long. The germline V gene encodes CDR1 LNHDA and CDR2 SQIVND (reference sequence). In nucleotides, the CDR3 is TGTGCCAGTAGCGCGGGACGAGCCTACGAGCAGTACTTC. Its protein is CASSAGRAYEQYF.

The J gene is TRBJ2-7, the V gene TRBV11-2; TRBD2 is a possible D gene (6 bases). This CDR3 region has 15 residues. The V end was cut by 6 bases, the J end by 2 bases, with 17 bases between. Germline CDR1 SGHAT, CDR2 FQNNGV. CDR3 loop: CASRDDGGTPYEQYF. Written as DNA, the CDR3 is TGTGCCAGCAGAGATGACGGAGGGACGCCCTACGAGCAGTACTTC.

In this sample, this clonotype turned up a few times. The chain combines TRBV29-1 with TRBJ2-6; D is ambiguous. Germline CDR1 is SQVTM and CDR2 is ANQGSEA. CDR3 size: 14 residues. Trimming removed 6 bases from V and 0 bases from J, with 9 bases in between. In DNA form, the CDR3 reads TGCAGCGTACGGACGCCCTCTGGGGCCAACGTCCTGACTTTC. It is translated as CSVRTPSGANVLTF.

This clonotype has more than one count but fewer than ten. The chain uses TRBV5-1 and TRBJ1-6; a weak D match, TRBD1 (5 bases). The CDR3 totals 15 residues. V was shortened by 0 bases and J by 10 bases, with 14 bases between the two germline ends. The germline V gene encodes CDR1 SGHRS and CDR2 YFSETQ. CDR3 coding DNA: TGCGCCAGCAGCTTGGATCCCAGGGCCAACTCACCCCTCCACTTT. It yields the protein CASSLDPRANSPLHF.

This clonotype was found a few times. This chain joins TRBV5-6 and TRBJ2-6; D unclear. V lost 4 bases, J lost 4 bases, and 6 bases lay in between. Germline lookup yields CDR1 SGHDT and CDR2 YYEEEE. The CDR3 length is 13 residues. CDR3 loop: CASSRWGANVLTF. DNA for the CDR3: TGTGCCAGCAGCCGGTGGGGGGCCAACGTCCTGACTTTC.

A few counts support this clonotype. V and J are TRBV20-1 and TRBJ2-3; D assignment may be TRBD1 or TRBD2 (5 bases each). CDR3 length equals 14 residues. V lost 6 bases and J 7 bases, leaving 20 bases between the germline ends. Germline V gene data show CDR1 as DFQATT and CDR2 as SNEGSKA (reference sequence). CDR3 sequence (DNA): TGCAGTGCCCCCAGGGCCGGGGCCGCAAATACGCAGTATTTT. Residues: CSAPRAGAANTQYF.